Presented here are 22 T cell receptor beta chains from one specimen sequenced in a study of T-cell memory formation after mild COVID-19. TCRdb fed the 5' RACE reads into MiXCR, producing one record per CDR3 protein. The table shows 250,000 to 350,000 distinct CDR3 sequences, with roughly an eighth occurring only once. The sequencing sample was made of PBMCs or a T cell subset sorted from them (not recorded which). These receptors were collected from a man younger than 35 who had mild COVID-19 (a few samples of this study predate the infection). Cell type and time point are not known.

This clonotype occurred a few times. CDR3 residues: CASSIRGPAPDIQYF. The CDR3 DNA reads TGCGCCAGCAGCATCCGCGGCCCTGCCCCGGACATTCAGTACTTC. The V and J genes are TRBV5-1 and TRBJ2-4; D not resolved. V was trimmed by 4 bases and J by 8 bases, leaving 19 bases between them. CDR3 length equals 15 residues. Per the germline V gene, CDR1 is SGHRS and CDR2 is YFSETQ.

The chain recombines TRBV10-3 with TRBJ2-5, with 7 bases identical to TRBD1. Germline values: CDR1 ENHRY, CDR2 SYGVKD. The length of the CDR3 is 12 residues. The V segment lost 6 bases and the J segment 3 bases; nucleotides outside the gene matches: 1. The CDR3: CAIRGTEETQYF. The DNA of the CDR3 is TGTGCCATCAGAGGGACAGAAGAGACCCAGTACTTC.

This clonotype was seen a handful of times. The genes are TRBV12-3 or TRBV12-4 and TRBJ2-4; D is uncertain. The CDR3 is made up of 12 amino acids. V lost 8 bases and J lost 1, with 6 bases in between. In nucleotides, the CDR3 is TGTGCCAGCTCTGCGGCCAAAAACATTCAGTACTTC. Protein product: CASSAAKNIQYF.

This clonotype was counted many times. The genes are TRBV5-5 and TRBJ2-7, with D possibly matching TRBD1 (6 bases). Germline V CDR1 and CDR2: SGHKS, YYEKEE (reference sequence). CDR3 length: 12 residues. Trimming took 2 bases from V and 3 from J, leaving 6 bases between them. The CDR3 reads CASSLGGYEQYV. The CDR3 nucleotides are TGTGCCAGCAGCTTAGGGGGCTACGAGCAGTACGTC.

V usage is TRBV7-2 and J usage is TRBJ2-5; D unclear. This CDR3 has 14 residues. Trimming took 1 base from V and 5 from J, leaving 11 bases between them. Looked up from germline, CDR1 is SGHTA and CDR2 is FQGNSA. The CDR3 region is CASSLGRAPETQYF. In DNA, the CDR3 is TGTGCCAGCAGCTTAGGCCGGGCGCCGGAGACCCAGTACTTC.

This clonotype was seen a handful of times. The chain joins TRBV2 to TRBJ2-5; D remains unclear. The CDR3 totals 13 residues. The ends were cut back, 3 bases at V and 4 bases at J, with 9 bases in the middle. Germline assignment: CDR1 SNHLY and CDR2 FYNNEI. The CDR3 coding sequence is TGTGCCAGCAGTGAGAACACACCAGAGACCCAGTACTTC. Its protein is CASSENTPETQYF.

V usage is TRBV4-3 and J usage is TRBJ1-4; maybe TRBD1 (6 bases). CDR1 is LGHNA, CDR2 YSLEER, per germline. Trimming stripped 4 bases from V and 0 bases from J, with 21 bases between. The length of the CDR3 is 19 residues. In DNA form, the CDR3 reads TGCGCCAGCAGCCGAGTCGCCATGACAGGCCGACCAACTAATGAAAAACTGTTTTTT. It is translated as CASSRVAMTGRPTNEKLFF.

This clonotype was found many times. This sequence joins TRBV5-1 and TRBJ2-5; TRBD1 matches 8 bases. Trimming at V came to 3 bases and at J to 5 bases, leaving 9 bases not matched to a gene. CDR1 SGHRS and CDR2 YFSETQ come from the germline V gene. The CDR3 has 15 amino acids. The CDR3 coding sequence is TGCGCCAGCAGCTCGTCGACAGGGGCTAGGGAGACCCAGTACTTC. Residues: CASSSSTGARETQYF.

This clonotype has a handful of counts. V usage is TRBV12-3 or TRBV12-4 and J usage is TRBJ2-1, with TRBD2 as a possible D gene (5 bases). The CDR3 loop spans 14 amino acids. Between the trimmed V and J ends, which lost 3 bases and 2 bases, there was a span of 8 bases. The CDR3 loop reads CASSFNGAYNEQFF. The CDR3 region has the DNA TGTGCCAGCAGTTTTAACGGGGCCTACAATGAGCAGTTCTTC.

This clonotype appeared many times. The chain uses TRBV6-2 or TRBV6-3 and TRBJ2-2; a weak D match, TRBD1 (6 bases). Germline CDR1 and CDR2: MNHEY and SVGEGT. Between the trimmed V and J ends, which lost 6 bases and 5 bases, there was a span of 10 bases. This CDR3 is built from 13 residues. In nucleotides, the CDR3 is TGTGCCAGCAGACAGGGCCGTACCGGGGAGCTGTTTTTT. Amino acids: CASRQGRTGELFF.

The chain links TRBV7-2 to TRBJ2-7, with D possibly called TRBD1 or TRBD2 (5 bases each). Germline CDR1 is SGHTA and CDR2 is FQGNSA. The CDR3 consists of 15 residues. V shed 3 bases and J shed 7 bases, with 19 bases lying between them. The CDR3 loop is CASSLNLGRFREQYF. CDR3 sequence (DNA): TGTGCCAGCAGCTTGAACTTGGGACGGTTTAGGGAGCAGTACTTC. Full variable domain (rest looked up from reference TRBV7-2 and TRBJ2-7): GAGVSQSPSNKVTEKGKDVELRCDPISGHTALYWYRQSLGQGLEFLIYFQGNSAPDKSGLPSDRFSAERTGGSVSTLTIQRTQQEDSAVYLCASSLNLGRFREQYFGPGTRLTVT.

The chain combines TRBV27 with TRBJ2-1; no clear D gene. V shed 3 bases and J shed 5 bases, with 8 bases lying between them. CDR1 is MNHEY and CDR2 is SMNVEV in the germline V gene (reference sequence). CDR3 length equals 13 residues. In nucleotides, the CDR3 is TGTGCCAGCAGTTTCAACAGAGACAATGAGCAGTTCTTC. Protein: CASSFNRDNEQFF.

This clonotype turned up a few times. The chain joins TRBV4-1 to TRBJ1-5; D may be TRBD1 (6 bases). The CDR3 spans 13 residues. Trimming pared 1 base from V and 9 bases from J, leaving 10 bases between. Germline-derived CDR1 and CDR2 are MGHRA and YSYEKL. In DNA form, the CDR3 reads TGCGCCAGCAGCCAAGTTCAGGGGAGGCCCCAGCATTTT. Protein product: CASSQVQGRPQHF.

The CDR3 DNA reads TGTGCCAGCAGTTACGGGGCAGCAAATACGCAGTATTTT. It encodes CASSYGAANTQYF. The V and J genes are TRBV6-2 or TRBV6-3 and TRBJ2-3; tentatively, D is TRBD1 (5 bases). CDR1 MNHEY and CDR2 SVGEGT come from the germline V gene. The V end was cut by 2 bases, the J end by 7 bases, with 10 bases between. This CDR3 comprises 13 residues.

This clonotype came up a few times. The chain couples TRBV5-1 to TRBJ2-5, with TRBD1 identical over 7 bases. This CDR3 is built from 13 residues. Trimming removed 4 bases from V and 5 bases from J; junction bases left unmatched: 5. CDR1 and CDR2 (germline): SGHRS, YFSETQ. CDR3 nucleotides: TGCGCCAGCAGCCAACAGGGGTCGGAGACCCAGTACTTC. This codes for CASSQQGSETQYF.

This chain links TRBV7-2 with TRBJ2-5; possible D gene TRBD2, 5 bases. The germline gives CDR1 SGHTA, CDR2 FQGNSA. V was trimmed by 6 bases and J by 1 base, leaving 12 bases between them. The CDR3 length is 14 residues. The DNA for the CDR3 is TGTGCCAGCAGGAAGCCGGGATTCCAAGAGACCCAGTACTTC. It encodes CASRKPGFQETQYF.

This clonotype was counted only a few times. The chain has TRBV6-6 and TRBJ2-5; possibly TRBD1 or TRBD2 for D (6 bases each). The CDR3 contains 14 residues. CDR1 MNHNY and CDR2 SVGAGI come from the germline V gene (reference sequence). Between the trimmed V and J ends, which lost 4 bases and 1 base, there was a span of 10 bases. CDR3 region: CASSSGAGQETQYF. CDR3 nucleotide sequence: TGTGCCAGCAGTTCGGGGGCCGGCCAAGAGACCCAGTACTTC.

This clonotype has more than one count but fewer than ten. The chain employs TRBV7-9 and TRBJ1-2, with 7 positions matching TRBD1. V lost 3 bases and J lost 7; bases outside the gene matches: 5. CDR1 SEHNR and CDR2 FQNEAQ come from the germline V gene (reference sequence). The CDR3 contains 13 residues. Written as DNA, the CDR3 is TGTGCCAGCAGCTTCCAGGGGGATGGTGGCTACACCTTC. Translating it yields CASSFQGDGGYTF.

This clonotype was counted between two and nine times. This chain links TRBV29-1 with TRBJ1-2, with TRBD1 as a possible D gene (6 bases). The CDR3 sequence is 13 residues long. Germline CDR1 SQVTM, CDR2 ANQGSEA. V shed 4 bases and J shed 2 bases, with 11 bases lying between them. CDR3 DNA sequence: TGCAGCGTTGCGTTGACAGGCAACTATGGCTACACCTTC. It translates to CSVALTGNYGYTF.

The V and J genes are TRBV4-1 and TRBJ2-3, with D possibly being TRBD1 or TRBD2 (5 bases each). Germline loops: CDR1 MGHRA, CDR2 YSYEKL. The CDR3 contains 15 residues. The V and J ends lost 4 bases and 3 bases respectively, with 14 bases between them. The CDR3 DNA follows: TGCGCCAGCAGCCTGACGGGACGGCTAACAGATACGCAGTATTTT. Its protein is CASSLTGRLTDTQYF.

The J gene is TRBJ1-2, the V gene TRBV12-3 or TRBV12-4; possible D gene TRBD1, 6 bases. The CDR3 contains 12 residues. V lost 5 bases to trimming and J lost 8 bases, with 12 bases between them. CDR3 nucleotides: TGTGCCAGCAGTCAACAGGGAGGAGGCTACACCTTC. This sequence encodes CASSQQGGGYTF.

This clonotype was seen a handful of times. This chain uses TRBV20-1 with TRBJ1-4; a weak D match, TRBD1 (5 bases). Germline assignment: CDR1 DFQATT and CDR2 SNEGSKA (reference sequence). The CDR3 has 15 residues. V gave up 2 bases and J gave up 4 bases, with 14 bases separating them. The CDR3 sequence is CSARRRQLYNEKLFF. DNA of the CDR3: TGCAGTGCTAGAAGGCGACAGTTGTATAATGAAAAACTGTTTTTT.